The text below deals with one TCR beta chain. The sample is drawn from a study of control samples from healthy donors and cancer patients. Only in-frame clones appear in the TCRdb table, and some are missing; sequencing was by immunoSEQ multiplex PCR. The sample has about 120,000 clones; approximately 90% are singletons. CDR3 length: 13 amino acids. Trimming stripped 4 bases from V and 4 bases from J, with 10 bases between. J is TRBJ1-1 and V is TRBV12-3 or TRBV12-4; D unclear. The clonotype comes from a man aged 30 to 39 in good health. Specimen: blood. The DNA for the CDR3 is TGTGCCAGCAGTTCAGGCCGGGGCACTGAAGCTTTCTTT. Translating gives CASSSGRGTEAFF.